One sample yielded the 2 T cell receptor beta chains listed below, sequenced in a study of blood T cell repertoires in COVID-19. Data came from immunoSEQ multiplex PCR; TCRdb stores just in-frame clones and leaves some out. Seen here are 650,000 to 800,000 clones, just under 90% observed once, and the top ten hold about 0.24%. The sample consisted of peripheral blood. These receptors originate from a woman under 30 with acute or convalescent COVID-19.

The V call is TRBV19, the J call TRBJ2-2; perhaps TRBD1 as D (5 bases). The CDR3 covers 15 residues. CDR1 LNHDA and CDR2 SQIVND come from the germline V gene (reference sequence). V was trimmed by 6 bases and J by 6 bases, leaving 17 bases between them. Here the CDR3 reads CASSSTFRVAGELFF. CDR3 coding DNA: TGTGCCAGTAGCTCTACCTTCAGGGTTGCCGGGGAGCTGTTTTTT.

Concerning this clone itself: This same CDR3 is encoded by further DNA sequences in the sample. The V gene is TRBV18, the J gene TRBJ1-1, with D hard to call. Germline values: CDR1 KGHSH, CDR2 LQKENI. Trimming took off 3 bases at V and 5 bases at J, with 10 bases between the two ends. This CDR3 has 13 amino acids. In DNA form, the CDR3 reads TGTGCCAGCTCACCTCGAGGTGGGACTGAAGCTTTCTTT. Residues: CASSPRGGTEAFF.